The 12 T cell receptor beta chains in this list originate from one sample, sequenced in a study of graft-versus-host responses after intestinal transplantation. Clones were sequenced by immunoSEQ multiplex PCR, and TCRdb holds only the in-frame ones, with some missing. The repertoire holds about 19,000 clones, with around nine tenths as singletons. Sequencing used bone marrow, obtained around 120 days after transplant. The source is a human patient who received an intestinal transplant, so some T cells may come from the graft donor.

This chain joins TRBV9 and TRBJ2-3; the D gene is possibly TRBD1 (6 bases). The germline CDR1 and CDR2 sequences are SGDLS and YYNGEE. Deletions cut 2 bases from V and 0 bases from J, with 10 bases between. The CDR3 contains 15 residues. The CDR3 spells CASSVGASSTDTQYF. The CDR3 nucleotides read TGTGCCAGCAGCGTGGGGGCTTCTAGCACAGATACGCAGTATTTT.

Worth noting for this clone: The junction shows a germline mismatch at one end, possibly a read error. The V and J genes are TRBV19 and TRBJ2-1; 8 bases align to TRBD1. CDR1 and CDR2 (germline): LNHDA, SQIVND (reference sequence). CDR3 length equals 17 residues. The CDR3 DNA follows: TGTGCCAGTACCCCGGGACAGGAATACCCTCCCTACAATGAGCGGTTCTTC. Translating gives CASTPGQEYPPYNERFF.

The chain couples TRBV10-2 to TRBJ2-7; 8 bases match TRBD1. V lost 1 base and J lost 3; bases outside the gene matches: 5. The germline gives CDR1 WSHSY, CDR2 SAAADI. The CDR3 totals 15 residues. The CDR3 loop reads CASSELETGDYEQYF. CDR3 in DNA: TGCGCCAGCAGTGAGTTAGAGACAGGGGACTACGAGCAGTACTTC.

This chain links TRBV18 with TRBJ1-5; weak D call: TRBD1 (5 bases). V lost 3 bases and J 5 bases, leaving 11 bases between the germline ends. Germline values: CDR1 KGHSH, CDR2 LQKENI. The CDR3 runs to 14 residues. The CDR3, as DNA: TGTGCCAGCTCACCCTTTAGGGGCGATCAGCCCCAGCATTTT. This sequence encodes CASSPFRGDQPQHF.

V and J are TRBV27 and TRBJ1-1; 7 bases are shared with TRBD1. The CDR3 contains 15 residues. CDR1 is MNHEY and CDR2 is SMNVEV in the germline V gene (reference sequence). Losses at the gene ends were 5 bases for V and 2 bases for J; bases not matched to a gene: 8. The CDR3 sequence is CASSPRAGGNTEAFF. The CDR3 DNA reads as TGTGCCAGCAGTCCCCGGGCAGGGGGAAACACTGAAGCTTTCTTT.

This clone has only a few counts. The V call is TRBV6-1, the J call TRBJ2-7; TRBD2 aligns across 8 bases. V shed 0 bases and J 3 bases; nucleotides not matched to a gene: 1. Looked up from germline, CDR1 is MNHNS and CDR2 is SASEGT. This CDR3 is built from 14 residues. The CDR3 region is CASSEAGTSYEQYF. The DNA of the CDR3 is TGTGCCAGCAGTGAAGCCGGGACTAGCTACGAGCAGTACTTC.

This clone was counted once. The chain is built from TRBV6-6 and TRBJ1-1; 10 nucleotides line up with TRBD1. The CDR3 is 14 amino acids. CDR1 and CDR2 (germline): MNHNY, SVGAGI (reference sequence). V gave up 7 bases and J gave up 5 bases; unmatched junction bases: 7. The CDR3 spells CASTLDRGWTEAFF. The DNA for the CDR3 is TGTGCCAGCACCCTGGACAGGGGGTGGACTGAAGCTTTCTTT.

The rearrangement joins TRBV5-4 to TRBJ2-1; 9 nucleotides agree with TRBD2. The CDR3 is 14 residues long. CDR1 SGHNT and CDR2 YYREEE come from the germline V gene (reference sequence). V dropped 8 bases and J dropped 3; count of bases not matched to a gene: 6. The DNA of the CDR3 is TGTGCCAGTGGGCTAGCGGGGTACTACAATGAGCAGTTCTTC. Amino acids: CASGLAGYYNEQFF.

V gene TRBV30 combines with J gene TRBJ2-1; 10 nucleotides line up with TRBD2. From germline, CDR1 is GTSNPN and CDR2 SVGIG (reference sequence). The CDR3 contains 15 residues. With V trimmed by 3 bases and J by 4 bases, 6 bases remained unmatched. The DNA for the CDR3 is TGTGCCTGGAGCCCTAGGACTAGCGGTTACAATGAGCAGTTCTTC. Protein sequence: CAWSPRTSGYNEQFF.

The J gene is TRBJ2-7, the V gene TRBV6-7; D call uncertain. TRBV6-7 is labeled an ORF, and its function is uncertain. The CDR3 is made up of 11 amino acids. Trimming removed 7 bases at V and 4 bases at J, with 8 bases between. CDR3 DNA: TGTGCCAGCAAACCCTTGTACGAGCAGTACTTC. This sequence encodes CASKPLYEQYF.

The gene calls are TRBV5-1 and TRBJ2-1; perhaps TRBD2 as D (6 bases). V was clipped by 4 bases and J by 6 bases, with 11 bases between them. The CDR3 has 13 residues. Per the germline V gene, CDR1 is SGHRS and CDR2 is YFSETQ. CDR3 amino acids: CASSGRGGNEQFF. CDR3 nucleotide sequence: TGCGCCAGCAGCGGGCGGGGAGGCAATGAGCAGTTCTTC. The variable domain in full, completed from reference TRBV5-1 and TRBJ2-1, reads KAGVTQTPRYLIKTRGQQVTLSCSPISGHRSVSWYQQTPGQGLQFLFEYFSETQRNKGNFPGRFSGRQFSNSRSEMNVSTLELGDSALYLCASSGRGGNEQFFGPGTRLTVL.

The chain couples TRBV9 to TRBJ2-4, with 8 bases fitting TRBD1. The junction had 14 bases not matched to a gene; V was cut back by 1 base and J by 5 bases. The CDR3 is 18 amino acids. Germline lookup yields CDR1 SGDLS and CDR2 YYNGEE. The CDR3 region has the DNA TGTGCCAGCAGCGTAACTGGTGTGGACAGGGATAGCGAAAACATTCAGTACTTC. The encoded protein is CASSVTGVDRDSENIQYF.